This T cell receptor (beta chain) appears in the sequencing data of a study of somatic mutations in cytotoxic T cells in rheumatoid arthritis. On the study more broadly: Among the T-cell populations stained with V beta antibodies, some were separated by flow sorting at nearly 100% purity, including V beta1+ cells whose TCRB was sequenced.

Study results and limitations: No antigen targets were known for the expanded CD8+ clones. With age, CD8+ clonality increased in rheumatoid arthritis patients, whereas no such increase appeared in healthy controls.

CDR1 and CDR2 from the germline V gene are SGHTA and FQGTGA. Trimming removed 5 bases from V and 0 bases from J, with 17 bases in between. The CDR3 runs 16 residues. Comments on this clone: The antigen is not known.

Sequenced by immunoSEQ multiplex PCR; TCRdb stores in-frame clones only, minus some. The table has more than 2,000 clones, approximately 82% seen once. The gene calls are TRBV7-3 and TRBJ2-7, with D possibly being TRBD2 (7 bases). Sequencing was done on a sample of CD8+ T cells sorted from blood. The TCR originated in a man aged 60-69 years with rheumatoid arthritis. CDR3: CASSPPGRGASYEQYF. CDR3 bases: TGTGCCAGCAGCCCCCCGGGCCGGGGGGCCTCCTACGAGCAGTACTTC.